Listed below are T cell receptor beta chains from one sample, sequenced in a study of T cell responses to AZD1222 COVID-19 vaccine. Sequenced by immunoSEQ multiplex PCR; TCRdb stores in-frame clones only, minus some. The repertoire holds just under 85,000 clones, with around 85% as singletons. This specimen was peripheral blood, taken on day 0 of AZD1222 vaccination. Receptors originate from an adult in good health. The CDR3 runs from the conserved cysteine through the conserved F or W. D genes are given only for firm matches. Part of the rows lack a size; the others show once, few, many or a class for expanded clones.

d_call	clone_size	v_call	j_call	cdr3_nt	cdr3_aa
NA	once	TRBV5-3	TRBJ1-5	TGTGCTAAGGGACACAGGTCCAATCAGCCCCAGCATTTT	CAKGHRSNQPQHF
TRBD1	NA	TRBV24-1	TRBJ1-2	TGTGCCACCAGTGACCCGAGGGGGCGAAACTATGGCTACACCTTC	CATSDPRGRNYGYTF
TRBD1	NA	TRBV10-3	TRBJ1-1	TGTGCCATCAGTGATGGGACAGGGATTCGGAAGACTGAAGCTTTCTTT	CAISDGTGIRKTEAFF
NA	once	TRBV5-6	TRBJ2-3	TGTGCCAGCAGCTTGGCGGGGCGGAGCCCCCGAAACACAGATACGCAGTATTTT	CASSLAGRSPRNTDTQYF
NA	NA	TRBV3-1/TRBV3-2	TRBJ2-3	TGTGCCAGCAGCCAAGCCGGTCGGGGGAACACAGATACGCAGTATTTT	CASSQAGRGNTDTQYF
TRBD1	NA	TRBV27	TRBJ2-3	TGTGCCAGCAGGGACAGGGGACAAAATGGAGATACGCAGTATTTT	CASRDRGQNGDTQYF
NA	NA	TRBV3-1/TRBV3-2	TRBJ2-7	TGTGCCAGCAGTCGACGGGGCTCCTACGAGCAGTACTTC	CASSRRGSYEQYF
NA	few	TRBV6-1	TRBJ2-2	TGTGCCAGCAGTGAAGCGCTGGGACGGACCGGGGAGCTGTTTTTT	CASSEALGRTGELFF
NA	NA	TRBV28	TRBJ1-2	TGTGCCAGCGGCGATCCGGCGGGGATTGGCTACACCTTC	CASGDPAGIGYTF
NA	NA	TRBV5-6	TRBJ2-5	TGTGCCAGCAGCTTCGCAGGTGCCCGTGGGACCCAGTACTTC	CASSFAGARGTQYF
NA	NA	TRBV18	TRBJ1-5	TGTGCCAGCTCACCGACCGGGGGTAGCAATCAGCCCCAGCATTTT	CASSPTGGSNQPQHF
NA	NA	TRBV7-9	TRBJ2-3	TGTGCCAGCAGCTTAGCGCAACGCCAAAGCACAGATACGCAGTATTTT	CASSLAQRQSTDTQYF
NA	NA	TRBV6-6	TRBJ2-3	TGTGCCAGCAGTACTGACTACCCCGGCGCAGATACGCAGTATTTT	CASSTDYPGADTQYF
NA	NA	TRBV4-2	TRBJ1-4	TGTGCCAGCAGCCTTCAGAATAATGAAAAACTGTTTTTT	CASSLQNNEKLFF
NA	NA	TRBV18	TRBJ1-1	TGTGCCAGCTCACCCCTGACGGGTTTGAACACTGAAGCTTTCTTT	CASSPLTGLNTEAFF
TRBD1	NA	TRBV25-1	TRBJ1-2	TGTGCCAGCAGTGACACAGGGGTGGACTACACCTTC	CASSDTGVDYTF
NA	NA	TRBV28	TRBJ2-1	TGTGCCAGCAGTGTGACAGGTTCCGGGGTTGTAAAGTTCTTC	CASSVTGSGVVKFF
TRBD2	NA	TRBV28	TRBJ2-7	TGTGCCAGCCTCCTTATCCACGGGGGGATCTACGAGCAGTACTTC	CASLLIHGGIYEQYF
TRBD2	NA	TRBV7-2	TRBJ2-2	TGTGCCAGCAGCCCTAGACCGAGCGGGATAAGTACCGGGGAGCTGTTTTTT	CASSPRPSGISTGELFF
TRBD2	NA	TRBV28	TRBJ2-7	TGTGCCAGCATCAGGACTAGCGGGAAGGTTGCCGAGCAGTACTTC	CASIRTSGKVAEQYF
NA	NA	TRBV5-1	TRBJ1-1	TGCGCCAGCCATACAGGGCTAATGAACACTGAAGCTTTCTTT	CASHTGLMNTEAFF
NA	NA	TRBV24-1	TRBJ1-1	TGTGCCACCGCGGGGGAGGGGTCGCGGGAAGCTTTCTTT	CATAGEGSREAFF
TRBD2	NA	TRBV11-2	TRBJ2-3	TGTGCCAGCAGCTCTACTAGCGGGGGCGGGTCAGATACGCAGTATTTT	CASSSTSGGGSDTQYF
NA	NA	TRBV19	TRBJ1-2	TGTGCCAGCAGCCCGGACGGCTATGGCTACACCTTC	CASSPDGYGYTF
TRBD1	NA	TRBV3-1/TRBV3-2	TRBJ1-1	TGTGCCAGCAGCCCATACCGGACAGGGGGAACTGAAGCTTTCTTT	CASSPYRTGGTEAFF
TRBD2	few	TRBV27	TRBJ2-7	TGTGCCAGCAGTTTACTAGCGGGAACCTACGAGCAGTACTTC	CASSLLAGTYEQYF
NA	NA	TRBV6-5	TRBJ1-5	TGTGCCAGCAGTTACTCTAGGCCAGGGTCGGAAGCCCAGCATTTT	CASSYSRPGSEAQHF
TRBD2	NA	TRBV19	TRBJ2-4	TGTGCCAGTGGGACTAGCGGGATAGACATTCAGTACTTC	CASGTSGIDIQYF
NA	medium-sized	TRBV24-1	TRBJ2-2	TGTGCCACCAGTGATTCGACAGACACCGGGGAGCTGTTTTTT	CATSDSTDTGELFF
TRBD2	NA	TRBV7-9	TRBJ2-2	TGTGCCAGCAGCTCTCCCTCACTAGCGACCACCGGGGAGCTGTTTTTT	CASSSPSLATTGELFF
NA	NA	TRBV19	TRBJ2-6	TGTGCCAGTAGTCCGACGGTTCCTGGGGCCAACGTCCTGACTTTC	CASSPTVPGANVLTF
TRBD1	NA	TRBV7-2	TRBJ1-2	TGTGCCAGCAGGGGACAGGGGTGGTATGGCTACACCTTC	CASRGQGWYGYTF
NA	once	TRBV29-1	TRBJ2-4	TGCAGCGTTGAATCGGCCCAGTCGGCCAAAAACATTCAGTACTTC	CSVESAQSAKNIQYF
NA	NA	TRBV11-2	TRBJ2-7	TGTGCCAGCAGCTTAGCCCTGGACGCCACCTACGAGCAGTACTTC	CASSLALDATYEQYF
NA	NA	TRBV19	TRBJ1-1	TGTGCCAGTAAAGACACTGAAGCTTTCTTT	CASKDTEAFF
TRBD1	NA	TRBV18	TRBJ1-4	TGTGCCAGCTCACCAGGAACAGGGGCAACTAATGAAAAACTGTTTTTT	CASSPGTGATNEKLFF
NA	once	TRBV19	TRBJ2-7	TGTGCCAGTCACCTCGGGCAGGGTACCTACGAGCAGTACTTC	CASHLGQGTYEQYF
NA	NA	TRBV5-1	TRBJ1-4	TGCGCCAGCAGCCGCAGGAGATTTGCAACTAATGAAAAACTGTTTTTT	CASSRRRFATNEKLFF
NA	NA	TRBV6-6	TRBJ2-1	TGTGCCAGCAGTTACTCCAGAACTTACAATGAGCAGTTCTTC	CASSYSRTYNEQFF